A selection of T cell receptor beta chains follows, all from one sample in a study of beta chain features in type 1 diabetes. The protocol was immunoSEQ multiplex PCR, while the TCRdb copy is restricted to in-frame clones and leaves out a portion. The profile shows a few hundred thousand clones, 11% of them singletons. Sequencing was done on a sample of naive CD4+ T cells from blood. Source of these receptors: a young woman in good health. CDR3s leave out the opening cysteine and the closing phenylalanine or tryptophan. The D gene is left open where the match is weak.

>TRBD2|TRBV29-1|10|TRBJ2-7
SVLAGGYEQY
>TRBD1|TRBV7-3|13|TRBJ1-2
ASSFSSDREDGYT
>TRBD2|TRBV18|14|TRBJ2-3
ASSPILAGTPGTQY
>.|TRBV7-3|12|TRBJ1-1
ASSSGHMNTEAF
>TRBD1|TRBV19|12|TRBJ1-4
ATRSGTVTEKLF
>TRBD1|TRBV6-5|13|TRBJ2-7
ASSYRTGGGYEQY
>TRBD1|TRBV18|16|TRBJ2-5
ASSPRRQGKTGQETQY
>TRBD1|TRBV4-3|14|TRBJ2-3
ASSHRDRASTDTQY
>TRBD2|TRBV27|14|TRBJ2-7
ASSLRRTSGSYEQY
>TRBD1|TRBV27|14|TRBJ2-7
ASSFKAGQGTYEQY
>.|TRBV30|10|TRBJ1-5
AWGEEDQPQH
>.|TRBV4-1|13|TRBJ1-1
ASSQVSGGSTEAF
>TRBD2|TRBV7-2|16|TRBJ2-3
ASSFVPTLAGSTDTQY
>TRBD1|TRBV9|13|TRBJ1-1
ASSVVPGGNTEAF
>TRBD2|TRBV27|12|TRBJ2-1
ASSLGLAVNEQF
>.|TRBV29-1|11|TRBJ1-1
SVQQGVNTEAF
>TRBD2|TRBV6-5|11|TRBJ2-7
ASVSGSAYEQY
>.|TRBV30|9|TRBJ1-1
AWSSGGEAF
>.|TRBV5-4|11|TRBJ2-2
ASSTGNTGELF
>TRBD1|TRBV5-1|14|TRBJ2-7
ASTQSRQGGPYEQY
>TRBD2|TRBV15|16|TRBJ2-2
ATSRVVTSGRDTGELF
>TRBD1|TRBV7-2|14|TRBJ2-7
ASSLESGTGAYEQY
>TRBD2|TRBV14|14|TRBJ2-7
ASSQDWLAGVHEQY
>TRBD1|TRBV5-1|14|TRBJ2-5
ASSTLPGQGGETQY
>.|TRBV29-1|10|TRBJ2-3
SVSLFTDTQY
>TRBD2|TRBV6-5|13|TRBJ2-1
ASSRGGLAFNEQF
>TRBD1|TRBV4-1|17|TRBJ2-5
ASSQGGLLGQGVIETQY
>TRBD2|TRBV25-1|13|TRBJ2-7
ASSHTRGGVYEQY
>TRBD2|TRBV11-3|16|TRBJ2-1
ASSPGTSGSDSYNEQF
>.|TRBV2|13|TRBJ2-5
ASSELAGGRETQY
>TRBD2|TRBV7-9|12|TRBJ2-3
AVEASGTTDTQY
>.|TRBV15|12|TRBJ2-3
ATSIGQRPDTQY
>.|TRBV4-3|14|TRBJ2-2
ASSQEAPIYTGELF